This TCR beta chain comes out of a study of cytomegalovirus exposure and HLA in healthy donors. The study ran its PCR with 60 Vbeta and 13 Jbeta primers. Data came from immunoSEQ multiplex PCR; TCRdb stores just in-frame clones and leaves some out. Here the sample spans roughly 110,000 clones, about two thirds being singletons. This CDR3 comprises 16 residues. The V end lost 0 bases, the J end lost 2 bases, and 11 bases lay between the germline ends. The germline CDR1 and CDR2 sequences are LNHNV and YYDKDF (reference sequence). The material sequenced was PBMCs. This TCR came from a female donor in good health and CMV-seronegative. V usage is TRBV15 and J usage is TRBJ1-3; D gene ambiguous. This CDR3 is CATSRDVGSTGNTIYF. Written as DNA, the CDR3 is TGTGCCACCAGCAGAGATGTGGGTAGCACTGGAAACACCATATATTTT.